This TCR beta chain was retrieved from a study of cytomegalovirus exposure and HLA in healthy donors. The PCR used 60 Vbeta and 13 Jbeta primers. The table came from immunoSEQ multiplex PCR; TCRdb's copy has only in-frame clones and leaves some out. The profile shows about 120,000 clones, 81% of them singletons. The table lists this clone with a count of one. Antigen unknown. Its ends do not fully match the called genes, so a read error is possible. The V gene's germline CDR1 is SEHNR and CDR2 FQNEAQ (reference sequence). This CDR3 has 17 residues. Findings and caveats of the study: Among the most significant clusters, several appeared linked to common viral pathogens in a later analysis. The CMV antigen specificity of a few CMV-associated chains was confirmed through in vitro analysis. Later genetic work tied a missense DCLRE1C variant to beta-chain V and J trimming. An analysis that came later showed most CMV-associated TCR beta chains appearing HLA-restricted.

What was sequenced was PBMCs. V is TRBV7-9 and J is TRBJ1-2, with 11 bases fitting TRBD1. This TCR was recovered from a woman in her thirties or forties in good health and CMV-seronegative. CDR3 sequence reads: CSSSSRTGGASNYGYTF. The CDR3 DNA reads TGTTCCAGCAGCTCCAGGACAGGGGGCGCGTCTAACTATGGCTACACCTTC.